A selection of T cell receptor beta chains follows, all from one sample in a study of untreated major depressive disorder. Clones were sequenced by immunoSEQ multiplex PCR, and TCRdb holds only the in-frame ones, with some missing. This repertoire shows 20,000 to 25,000 clones, roughly 93% found once; its top ten account for around 0.3%. Sequenced sample: CD4+ T cells from PBMCs. Receptor source: a man aged 25 to 40 in good health. CDR3s include the opening cysteine and the closing phenylalanine or tryptophan. D genes are given only for firm matches. A row's size may be missing; if present it is once, few, many or a size class.

DNA,CDR3,D,V,J,size
TGTGTCAGAAGCTTAGTAAAGGGGAGTAATGAAAAACTGTTTTTT,CVRSLVKGSNEKLFF,NA,TRBV7-5,TRBJ1-4,NA
TGTGCCAGCAGCTTAGGCTCCACAGATACGCAGTATTTT,CASSLGSTDTQYF,NA,TRBV7-2,TRBJ2-3,NA
TGTGCCAGCAGTTTAGTTAGTCGGGGGACGCGGGGCTACACCTTC,CASSLVSRGTRGYTF,NA,TRBV27,TRBJ1-2,NA
TGCGCCAGCAGCGAGGGACCTCCGAACACCGGGGAGCTGTTTTTT,CASSEGPPNTGELFF,NA,TRBV5-1,TRBJ2-2,NA
TGTGCCAGCAGCGCACCCCGGCAGACCCAGTACTTC,CASSAPRQTQYF,NA,TRBV9,TRBJ2-5,NA
TGTGCCAGTACGACAGGGAGGTTGCAGCCCCAGCATTTT,CASTTGRLQPQHF,TRBD1,TRBV6-1,TRBJ1-5,once
TGTGCCAGCATCCCTCTAGCGGGAGTGCTGTTTTTT,CASIPLAGVLFF,TRBD2,TRBV6-5,TRBJ2-2,NA
TGTGCCAGCAGCTCACCCCCTAATGAAAAACTGTTTTTT,CASSSPPNEKLFF,NA,TRBV6-6,TRBJ1-4,NA
TGCGCCAGCAGCTTTCAAGGGGGCGGTGAAAAACTGTTTTTT,CASSFQGGGEKLFF,TRBD1,TRBV5-1,TRBJ1-4,NA
TGCGCCAGCAGCTCCGGGTCGGGACTAGCTGGTGAGCAGTTCTTC,CASSSGSGLAGEQFF,TRBD2,TRBV5-1,TRBJ2-1,NA
TGTGCCAGCAATCTTATCTATGGCTACACCTTC,CASNLIYGYTF,NA,TRBV27,TRBJ1-2,NA
TGTGCCAGCAGCGGGCCTCGGGACAGGGCCACTATTACCTACGAGCAGTACTTC,CASSGPRDRATITYEQYF,TRBD1,TRBV7-8,TRBJ2-7,NA
TGTGCCAGCAGCGGTCCCGGGACTAGTAGAGAGACCCAGTACTTC,CASSGPGTSRETQYF,TRBD2,TRBV9,TRBJ2-5,NA
TGTGCCAGCAGCGCCCATACAGAGGGCAATCAGCCCCAGCATTTT,CASSAHTEGNQPQHF,NA,TRBV9,TRBJ1-5,NA
TGTGCCAGCAGCTTAGCGCCGGACAGCAGCGGGGAGCTGTTTTTT,CASSLAPDSSGELFF,NA,TRBV7-2,TRBJ2-2,NA
TGTGCCAGCAGTGAATACTGGGTGAAAAACATTCAGTACTTC,CASSEYWVKNIQYF,NA,TRBV2,TRBJ2-4,NA